Listed below are T cell receptor beta chains from one sample, sequenced in a study of beta chain features in type 1 diabetes. Clones were sequenced by immunoSEQ multiplex PCR, and TCRdb holds only the in-frame ones, with some missing. The sample lists 130,000 to 150,000 clones; nearly 9.5% were seen once. The sequencing sample was made of central memory CD4+ T cells from blood. Receptors originate from a man between 18 and 29 years old in good health. Each CDR3 is given with its conserved first and last residue. D genes are given only for firm matches. Size values are once, few and many counts, or a class for expanded clones, and some rows have none.

v_gene,abundance,j_gene,d_gene,CDR3aa,CDR3nt
TRBV27,.,TRBJ2-7,.,CASSSSVEQYF,TGTGCCAGCAGTTCCTCTGTAGAGCAGTACTTC
TRBV27,few,TRBJ1-5,.,CASRGQFNQPQHF,TGTGCCAGTAGAGGACAGTTCAATCAGCCCCAGCATTTT
TRBV7-2,.,TRBJ2-2,.,CASSLNRNTGELFF,TGTGCCAGCAGCCTGAACAGAAACACCGGGGAGCTGTTTTTT
TRBV4-1,few,TRBJ2-3,.,CASSQDPRGADTQYF,TGCGCCAGCAGCCAAGATCCCAGGGGCGCAGATACGCAGTATTTT
TRBV7-2,.,TRBJ2-1,TRBD2,CASSPGNRAGGSGDEQFF,TGTGCCAGCAGCCCCGGCAATCGAGCGGGGGGGTCCGGCGATGAGCAGTTCTTC
TRBV29-1,few,TRBJ2-1,TRBD1,CSVGQGTVNEQFF,TGCAGCGTTGGACAGGGGACCGTCAATGAGCAGTTCTTC
TRBV7-9,few,TRBJ1-2,TRBD1,CASSLTGDYGYTF,TGTGCCAGCAGCCTGACAGGGGACTATGGCTACACCTTC
TRBV4-2,few,TRBJ1-4,.,CASSQDSTGSEGKLFF,TGTGCCAGCTCCCAGGATTCTACAGGGAGTGAGGGAAAACTGTTTTTT
TRBV7-9,.,TRBJ2-5,TRBD2,CASSSGGLAQETQYF,TGTGCCAGCAGCTCCGGAGGACTAGCCCAAGAGACCCAGTACTTC
TRBV28,few,TRBJ1-5,.,CASSLGGHRNQPQHF,TGTGCCAGCAGTTTAGGGGGACATCGCAATCAGCCCCAGCATTTT
TRBV6-4,.,TRBJ2-1,.,CASSEEVSSYNEQFF,TGTGCCAGCAGTGAAGAAGTGAGCTCCTACAATGAGCAGTTCTTC
TRBV9,.,TRBJ1-3,TRBD1,CASSPRTGGPYSGNTIYF,TGTGCCAGCAGCCCCAGGACAGGTGGCCCCTACTCTGGAAACACCATATATTTT
TRBV7-9,many,TRBJ1-2,.,CASSFQDGYTF,TGTGCCAGCAGCTTTCAGGATGGCTACACCTTC
TRBV7-2,.,TRBJ1-5,.,CASSPAGGFNQPQHF,TGTGCCAGCAGCCCTGCCGGGGGGTTCAATCAGCCCCAGCATTTT
TRBV19,.,TRBJ1-2,.,CASSGQYYGYTF,TGTGCCAGTAGTGGACAGTACTATGGCTACACCTTC
TRBV4-2,many,TRBJ2-6,.,CASSQGSGTGANVLTF,TGTGCCAGCAGCCAAGGTTCGGGTACCGGGGCCAACGTCCTGACTTTC
TRBV29-1,few,TRBJ2-7,.,CSVDSRQGTYEQYF,TGCAGCGTTGATTCCCGGCAGGGGACCTACGAGCAGTACTTC
TRBV30,.,TRBJ2-3,TRBD1,CAWNRQGSTDTQYF,TGTGCCTGGAATAGACAGGGAAGCACAGATACGCAGTATTTT
TRBV2,many,TRBJ1-3,.,CASSEQGPGNTIYF,TGTGCCAGCAGTGAACAGGGCCCGGGAAACACCATATATTTT
TRBV4-3,many,TRBJ2-5,.,CASSQRRGRETQYF,TGCGCCAGCAGCCAGCGGAGGGGCCGTGAGACCCAGTACTTC